The T cell receptor beta chain described here comes from a study of shared clonotypes between healthy human individuals. Sequenced by immunoSEQ multiplex PCR; TCRdb stores in-frame clones only, minus some. The table shows roughly 680,000 clones, with roughly 72% occurring only once. This clone has a handful of counts. The germline gives CDR1 MNHEY, CDR2 SVGAGI. CDR3 length: 13 residues. The V end was cut by 5 bases, the J end by 4 bases, with 11 bases between. Material: memory CD4+ T cells sorted from blood. Subset described: CD45RA-negative fraction. The genes are TRBV6-5 and TRBJ1-1; D ambiguous. The source of this sequence is a woman younger than 45 in good health. The CDR3 DNA reads as TGTGCCAGCAGTCGACAACTAGGCACTGAAGCTTTCTTT. Its protein is CASSRQLGTEAFF.